The 24 T cell receptor beta chains reported below all come from one sample, sequenced in a study of blood T cell repertoires in COVID-19 (TCRdb year 2020). Receptor amplification or capture employed the immunoSEQ multiplex PCR assay. In TCRdb, the immuneACCESS table is reduced to in-frame sequences with V and J assigned. These tables do not hold every clone; where another copy was compared, an unresolved V gene accounts for under half, and the others remain unexplained. A total of 250,000 to 350,000 clones appear in this sample, about 82% of them only once. In total, the top ten clones hold 4.1% of the sample. Sequenced material: peripheral blood. Receptors originate from a woman between 45 and 60 years old with active or convalescent COVID-19.

The rearrangement links TRBV6-5 to TRBJ1-3; D ambiguous. V lost 9 bases and J 4 bases, leaving 13 bases between the germline ends. Per germline, CDR1 MNHEY and CDR2 SVGAGI. CDR3 length: 13 residues. For the CDR3, the DNA is TGTGCCAGTCAACCCCGGTCGGGAAACACCATATATTTT. Translating gives CASQPRSGNTIYF.

This clone was detected only once. The chain is built from TRBV9 and TRBJ1-6; D is unresolved. Germline V lookup: CDR1 SGDLS, CDR2 YYNGEE. The germline V and J ends were trimmed by 4 bases and 7 bases, with 18 bases remaining between them. CDR3 length: 16 amino acids. CDR3 protein: CASSPREQFRNSPLHF. Written as DNA, the CDR3 is TGTGCCAGCAGCCCGAGGGAACAGTTTCGGAATTCACCCCTCCACTTT.

In DNA, the CDR3 is TGTGCCAGTAGTATTTCGGGACAGGGTCTCTCTGAGCAGTACTTC. This codes for CASSISGQGLSEQYF. This chain joins TRBV19 and TRBJ2-7; 9 nucleotides match TRBD1. Germline CDR1 and CDR2: LNHDA and SQIVND (reference sequence). The trim removed 3 bases at V and 7 bases at J, leaving 10 bases unmatched. The CDR3 runs 15 residues.

V is TRBV6-2 or TRBV6-3 and J is TRBJ2-1; 9 bases fit TRBD2. J was trimmed by 2 bases and V by 3 bases; bases with no gene match: 14. The CDR3 loop spans 19 amino acids. Germline lookup yields CDR1 MNHEY and CDR2 SVGEGT. The chain's CDR3 is CASSYGLVVAGVAYNEQFF. The CDR3 region has the DNA TGTGCCAGCAGTTATGGGTTGGTGGTAGCGGGAGTCGCCTACAATGAGCAGTTCTTC.

The rearrangement joins TRBV29-1 to TRBJ2-3, with TRBD2 identical over 7 bases. Germline V gene lookup returns CDR1 SQVTM and CDR2 ANQGSEA. V trimming: 8 bases; J trimming: 5 bases; junction bases outside the gene matches: 10. The CDR3 contains 13 residues. The DNA of the CDR3 is TGCAGCTTGGAAGCGGGATCCGGAGATACGCAGTATTTT. Translating gives CSLEAGSGDTQYF.

The J gene is TRBJ2-3, the V gene TRBV25-1, with D perhaps matching TRBD2 (5 bases). The CDR3 extends over 12 amino acids. With 7 bases removed from V and 7 bases from J, the gap between germline ends came to 12 bases. Germline assignment: CDR1 MGHDK and CDR2 SYGVNS. For the CDR3, the DNA is TGTGCCAGCACTCCTTCGGGAAATACGCAGTATTTT. Its translation is CASTPSGNTQYF.

The DNA for the CDR3 is TGTGACACCACTCAGGCGTCTAGCGATTCCTACGAGCAGTACTTC. This translates into CDTTQASSDSYEQYF. The V gene is TRBV6-4, the J gene TRBJ2-7; D possibly corresponds to TRBD2 (6 bases). There are 15 residues in the CDR3. Germline values: CDR1 MRHNA, CDR2 SNTAGT.

Only one count was recorded for this clone. J is TRBJ2-5 and V is TRBV6-5; 7 bases match TRBD2. Germline assignment: CDR1 MNHEY and CDR2 SVGAGI. The CDR3 extends over 15 amino acids. Unmatched junction bases numbered 10, after V lost 7 bases and J lost 2 bases. DNA for the CDR3: TGTGCCAGCAACTCTCGCGGGAGCCAGCAAGAGACCCAGTACTTC. Translated: CASNSRGSQQETQYF.

The J gene is TRBJ2-7, the V gene TRBV5-4; 12 bases agree with TRBD2. The V and J ends lost 0 bases and 6 bases, in that order; junction bases with no gene match: 7. The CDR3 is 16 residues long. Germline-derived CDR1 and CDR2 are SGHNT and YYREEE (reference sequence). Here the CDR3 DNA reads TGTGCCAGCAGCTTGGAGCTAGCGGGAGGGCCCGGCGAGCAGTACTTC. Protein sequence: CASSLELAGGPGEQYF.

The rearrangement joins TRBV10-1 to TRBJ1-6, with D possibly being TRBD1 (5 bases). Trimming removed 6 bases at V and 6 bases at J, with 6 bases between. The CDR3 length is 12 residues. Germline V gives CDR1 WNHNN, CDR2 SYGVQD (reference sequence). DNA of the CDR3: TGCGCCAGCAGCCAGGGTAATTCACCCCTCCACTTT. Its protein is CASSQGNSPLHF.

V is TRBV20-1 and J is TRBJ2-5; D gene uncertain. The CDR3 has 14 residues. The V and J ends lost 3 bases and 4 bases respectively, with 15 bases between them. The germline V gene has CDR1 DFQATT and CDR2 SNEGSKA (reference sequence). The CDR3 spells CSASVFNPGETQYF. CDR3 nucleotide sequence: TGCAGTGCTAGTGTCTTTAACCCCGGAGAGACCCAGTACTTC.

The V and J genes are TRBV5-1 and TRBJ2-6; 11 bases are shared with TRBD2. J gave up 0 bases and V 9 bases, and 8 bases lay outside the gene matches. CDR3 length: 17 amino acids. Germline V lookup: CDR1 SGHRS, CDR2 YFSETQ. In DNA, the CDR3 is TGCGCCACCAGGCGGGGACTAGCGGCCTCTGGGGCCAACGTCCTGACTTTC. As protein: CATRRGLAASGANVLTF.

This chain links TRBV7-2 with TRBJ2-5, with a tentative D call TRBD2 (5 bases). This CDR3 is built from 12 residues. Looked up from germline, CDR1 is SGHTA and CDR2 is FQGNSA. Trimming stripped 4 bases from V and 5 bases from J, with 8 bases between. The CDR3 nucleotides are TGTGCCAGCAGCTACCCGGGGGAGACCCAGTACTTC. As protein: CASSYPGETQYF. Supplemented by reference TRBV7-2 and TRBJ2-5, the full variable domain reads GAGVSQSPSNKVTEKGKDVELRCDPISGHTALYWYRQSLGQGLEFLIYFQGNSAPDKSGLPSDRFSAERTGGSVSTLTIQRTQQEDSAVYLCASSYPGETQYFGPGTRLLVL.

This chain joins TRBV2 and TRBJ1-5; 7 positions match TRBD1. CDR3 length: 15 residues. Per the germline V gene, CDR1 is SNHLY and CDR2 is FYNNEI. The junction had 7 bases not matched to a gene; V was cut back by 7 bases and J by 1 base. CDR3 residues: CASKSAGGSNQPQHF. In DNA form, the CDR3 reads TGTGCCAGCAAATCTGCAGGGGGAAGCAATCAGCCCCAGCATTTT.

The rearrangement joins TRBV5-6 to TRBJ1-4; D not certain. The germline gives CDR1 SGHDT, CDR2 YYEEEE. CDR3 length equals 14 residues. V was trimmed by 1 base and J by 3 bases, leaving 7 bases between them. CDR3 bases: TGTGCCAGCAGCTTGTTTGACTCTAATGAAAAACTGTTTTTT. Its translation is CASSLFDSNEKLFF.

This chain joins TRBV4-1 and TRBJ2-7, with TRBD2 matching over 13 bases. The CDR3 is 16 amino acids. V lost 2 bases, J lost 6 bases, and 7 bases stayed unmatched. The germline gives CDR1 MGHRA, CDR2 YSYEKL. CDR3 protein: CASSQPGLAGVGEQYF. In DNA, the CDR3 is TGCGCCAGCAGCCAACCCGGACTAGCGGGAGTAGGCGAGCAGTACTTC.

This chain joins TRBV7-8 and TRBJ1-6, with TRBD1 as a possible D gene (6 bases). The CDR3 runs to 15 residues. Germline V gene lookup returns CDR1 SGHVS and CDR2 FQNEAQ. V was shortened by 4 bases and J by 10 bases, with 17 bases between the two germline ends. The CDR3 here is CASSSGQGPRSPLHF. The CDR3 bases are TGTGCCAGCAGCTCTGGGCAGGGGCCCAGATCACCCCTCCACTTT.

This clone was detected only once. This chain joins TRBV18 and TRBJ2-5; 9 positions agree with TRBD1. The CDR3 is 14 amino acids. Germline values: CDR1 KGHSH, CDR2 LQKENI. The ends lost 1 base at V and 5 bases at J; junction bases unmatched: 2. Here the CDR3 reads CASSPRDRVETQYF. CDR3 nucleotides: TGTGCCAGCTCACCACGGGACAGGGTTGAGACCCAGTACTTC.

This chain uses TRBV23-1 with TRBJ1-2; 10 nucleotides agree with TRBD1. TRBV23-1 is classed as an ORF, of uncertain function. The CDR3 runs to 15 residues. V shed 6 bases and J 1 base; nucleotides not matched to a gene: 5. The CDR3 here is CASSNRDRGNYGYTF. The CDR3 DNA is TGCGCCAGCAGCAACCGGGACAGGGGTAACTATGGCTACACCTTC.

CDR3 residues: CASSWDSLCLRATKDTSGETQYF. The CDR3 nucleotides are TGCGCCAGCAGTTGGGACTCGCTGTGTCTTCGCGCAACAAAAGACACATCGGGGGAGACCCAGTACTTC. The V gene is TRBV23-1, the J gene TRBJ2-5, with a weak D call TRBD2 (6 bases). TRBV23-1 is placed among ORFs of uncertain function. This CDR3 is built from 23 residues. V dropped 5 bases and J dropped 5 bases, with 42 bases sitting between them.

The rearrangement links TRBV4-2 to TRBJ2-1, with 8 bases that match TRBD2. J gave up 8 bases and V 3 bases, and 9 bases lay outside the gene matches. The germline gives CDR1 LGHNA, CDR2 YNFKEQ. The CDR3 is 15 amino acids. CDR3 DNA: TGTGCCAGCAGCCAGCTAGGGACTAGGCTCTATGAGCAGTTCTTC. It is translated as CASSQLGTRLYEQFF.

This chain connects TRBV30 to TRBJ2-7; D may be TRBD2 (5 bases). The CDR3 totals 13 residues. V was cut by 2 bases and J by 4 bases, with 12 bases left in between. Germline CDR1 reads GTSNPN; CDR2 reads SVGIG (reference sequence). CDR3 coding DNA: TGTGCCTGGAGTACGGTGGGAGCATACGAGCAGTACTTC. Amino acids: CAWSTVGAYEQYF. Full variable domain (remainder filled in from reference TRBV30 and TRBJ2-7): SQTIHQWPATLVQPVGSPLSLECTVEGTSNPNLYWYRQAAGRGLQLLFYSVGIGQISSEVPQNLSASRPQDRQFILSSKKLLLSDSGFYLCAWSTVGAYEQYFGPGTRLTVT.

The CDR3: CASSQGQEAFF. CDR3 sequence (DNA): TGTGCCAGCAGCCAAGGACAGGAAGCTTTCTTT. The chain joins TRBV12-3 or TRBV12-4 to TRBJ1-1; maybe TRBD1 (6 bases). The V end lost 6 bases, the J end lost 8 bases, and 10 bases lay between the germline ends. This CDR3 has 11 amino acids.

The chain employs TRBV5-1 and TRBJ2-7, with 11 bases identical to TRBD1. Germline CDR1 SGHRS, CDR2 YFSETQ. V trimming: 0 bases; J trimming: 2 bases; junction bases outside the gene matches: 4. CDR3 size: 16 residues. In DNA, the CDR3 is TGCGCCAGCAGCTTGGCTCCGGGACAGGGGGCCTACGAGCAGTACTTC. Residues: CASSLAPGQGAYEQYF.